A selection of T cell receptor beta chains follows, all from one sample in a study of control samples from healthy donors and cancer patients. Sequenced by immunoSEQ multiplex PCR; TCRdb stores in-frame clones only, minus some. There are some 65,000 clones in the sample; 75% to 90% occur only once, and around 2.8% lies in the top ten. The source material was PBMCs. The receptors originated from a woman between 50 and 59 years old with lung cancer. Both conserved end residues are part of each CDR3. A D gene is named only where the DNA matches it firmly. Only some rows state a clone size, as once, few, many or a class for expanded clones.

j_call clone_size d_call v_call cdr3_nt cdr3_aa
TRBJ2-7 . . TRBV29-1 TGCAGCGGTTCAGGGGTGGGAGGCGAGCAGTACTTC CSGSGVGGEQYF
TRBJ1-3 . TRBD1 TRBV5-1 TGCGCCAGCAGCCCCACGCGGGACAGGGCCGGCACCATATATTTT CASSPTRDRAGTIYF
TRBJ1-2 few TRBD1 TRBV4-3 TGCGCCAGCAGCCATTCCGGGGACAGGGGGGCCTATGGCTACACCTTC CASSHSGDRGAYGYTF
TRBJ2-7 . TRBD1 TRBV28 TGTGCCAGCAGTCTACTCATTTCAGGGGGCGAGCAGTACTTC CASSLLISGGEQYF
TRBJ1-1 . TRBD1 TRBV5-5 TGTGCCAGCAGCTTCGGGACAGGGCTCCGGAACACTGAAGCTTTCTTT CASSFGTGLRNTEAFF
TRBJ1-1 . TRBD1 TRBV5-1 TGCGCCAGCAGATTGACAGGGATCACTGAAGCTTTCTTT CASRLTGITEAFF
TRBJ2-6 . . TRBV19 TGTGCCAGTCGGAATATCGGGGCCAACGTCCTGACTTTC CASRNIGANVLTF
TRBJ1-1 . . TRBV5-1 TGCGCCAGCAGCTTGGGCGACAGCTTCTACACTGAAGCTTTCTTT CASSLGDSFYTEAFF
TRBJ1-1 . TRBD1 TRBV3-1/TRBV3-2 TGTGCCAGCAGCCTAACAGGGGGCCCCGGAGTGGCTGAAGCTTTCTTT CASSLTGGPGVAEAFF
TRBJ1-1 . TRBD1 TRBV5-6 TGTGCCAGCAGCGAGACAGGGGGGAGCACTGAAGCTTTCTTT CASSETGGSTEAFF
TRBJ2-7 . . TRBV7-9 TGTGCCAGCAGCTTAGGGGCGGACGAGCAGTACTTC CASSLGADEQYF
TRBJ2-7 . . TRBV5-4 TGTGCCAGCAGCTTGGGCGGCGACGCTTTCTACGAGCAGTACTTC CASSLGGDAFYEQYF
TRBJ1-1 . TRBD1 TRBV7-2 TGTGCCAGCAGCTTATTTACAGGGGGCGGTGGCACTGAAGCTTTCTTT CASSLFTGGGGTEAFF
TRBJ2-1 . TRBD1 TRBV13 TGTGCCAGCAGCCCGGACAGGGACCATGAGCAGTTCTTC CASSPDRDHEQFF
TRBJ2-5 once TRBD2 TRBV19 TGTGCCAGTAGTATATCCAGCGGGGGGGCCCAAGAGACCCAGTACTTC CASSISSGGAQETQYF
TRBJ2-1 . . TRBV5-6 TGTGCCAGCAGCTTATGGGGCGAGGGTAAAAATGAGCAGTTCTTC CASSLWGEGKNEQFF
TRBJ2-5 . . TRBV18 TGTGCCAGCTCACCCCAGACAGGAGCCAGCCAAGAGACCCAGTACTTC CASSPQTGASQETQYF
TRBJ1-2 once . TRBV7-9 TGTGCCAGCAGCTTAACCAGCGTCGAAGCTGGCTACACCTTC CASSLTSVEAGYTF
TRBJ1-6 . . TRBV9 TGTGCCAGCAGCGAAGGGGTCCGTTATAATTCACCCCTCCACTTT CASSEGVRYNSPLHF
TRBJ1-1 . . TRBV4-1 TGCGCCAGCAGCCAAGGAACCATAAACACTGAAGCTTTCTTT CASSQGTINTEAFF
TRBJ2-1 . TRBD1 TRBV6-5 TGTGCCAGCAGTACAGGGACAGGGGGCCGTGAGCAGTTCTTC CASSTGTGGREQFF
TRBJ2-7 . TRBD1 TRBV27 TGTGCCAGCAGTTTATCGAGCCAGGGGGCGAGTGAGCAGTACTTC CASSLSSQGASEQYF
TRBJ2-5 . TRBD1 TRBV19 TGTGCCAGTAGTCTTGGACAGGGCCAAGAGACCCAGTACTTC CASSLGQGQETQYF
TRBJ1-1 few . TRBV7-2 TGTGCCAGCAGCTTAGCATATTCGGAAACGGGTGAAGCTTTCTTT CASSLAYSETGEAFF
TRBJ1-1 . . TRBV11-2 TGTGCCAGCAGCTTTACGCGAATGCCAAGGGGGATGAACACTGAAGCTTTCTTT CASSFTRMPRGMNTEAFF
TRBJ1-4 . TRBD1 TRBV27 TGTGCCAGCAGTTTATACAGGGGGACTAATGAAAAACTGTTTTTT CASSLYRGTNEKLFF
TRBJ2-6 once TRBD2 TRBV7-2 TGTGCCAGCAGCTTAGAGCGGGGGATATTCTCTGGGGCCAACGTCCTGACTTTC CASSLERGIFSGANVLTF
TRBJ1-2 few . TRBV11-2 TGTGCCAGCAGCTTAGAAAACTATGGCTACACCTTC CASSLENYGYTF
TRBJ2-5 . TRBD2 TRBV5-1 TGCGCCAGCAGATCCAGCGGGGGGTTTCAAGAGACCCAGTACTTC CASRSSGGFQETQYF
TRBJ1-5 few . TRBV7-3 TGTGCCAGCAGCAGGGCCCTAAATCAGCCCCAGCATTTT CASSRALNQPQHF
TRBJ2-5 . TRBD2 TRBV4-1 TGCGCCAGCAGCCAAGCCGTGGGCGGGGGGTCAGAGACCCAGTACTTC CASSQAVGGGSETQYF
TRBJ2-7 . . TRBV6-5 TGTGCCAGCAGGGTCCGGGACGCCTACTACGAGCAGTACTTC CASRVRDAYYEQYF
TRBJ1-1 once TRBD1 TRBV27 TGTGCCAGCAGTTCCTGGACAGGGAAGACTGAAGCTTTCTTT CASSSWTGKTEAFF
TRBJ1-5 . TRBD1 TRBV4-1 TGCGCCAGCAGCCAGGACAGGGCCGCAAATCAGCCCCAGCATTTT CASSQDRAANQPQHF
TRBJ1-5 . . TRBV20-1 TGCAGTGCTAGAGCAGGACGGGCCCAGCATTTT CSARAGRAQHF
TRBJ1-2 . TRBD1 TRBV18 TGTGCCAGCTCACCACCGGGACAGGGGATATGGGGCTACACCTTC CASSPPGQGIWGYTF
TRBJ2-7 . . TRBV13 TGTGCCAGCAGCTCCCGAACTTCCTACGAGCAGTACTTC CASSSRTSYEQYF
TRBJ2-1 . . TRBV6-2/TRBV6-3 TGTGCCAGCAGTTACACGAGACTAGGGAACAATGAGCAGTTCTTC CASSYTRLGNNEQFF
TRBJ2-5 . TRBD1 TRBV5-1 TGCGCCAGCAGCCCCGGGACAGGGACAGAGACCCAGTACTTC CASSPGTGTETQYF
TRBJ2-7 . TRBD1 TRBV6-1 TGTGCCAGCAGTTCGCAACCGGGACAGGAGCAGTACTTC CASSSQPGQEQYF
TRBJ1-2 . TRBD1 TRBV7-9 TGTGCCAGCACCCAGGGACAGGTCCCTGGCTACACCTTC CASTQGQVPGYTF
TRBJ1-1 . . TRBV12-5 TGTGCTAGTGGTTTGGGGGACGGCACTGAAGCTTTCTTT CASGLGDGTEAFF
TRBJ2-7 . TRBD1 TRBV6-2/TRBV6-3 TGTGCCAGCAGTTCCCCCCACGGACAGGGCCTCTCAAACGAGCAGTACTTC CASSSPHGQGLSNEQYF
TRBJ2-7 . . TRBV5-4 TGTGCCAGCAGCTTGGGGGGGACCTACGAGCAGTACTTC CASSLGGTYEQYF
TRBJ2-7 . . TRBV28 TGTGCCAGCAGTCCTTTTCCCGAACTATTGGCTGAGGACGAGCAGTACTTC CASSPFPELLAEDEQYF